This T cell receptor beta chain was captured by sequencing in a study of identical twins. Overall study results and limits: Clonotypes of the beta chain that were abundant in cord blood carried fewer insertions (memory repertoires showed none). Conclusions rested on cross-sectional statistics rather than following the same donors.

Unique molecular identifiers were present on cDNA, and template switching added a universal primer site. A single record per CDR3 protein comes from TCRdb applying MiXCR to the 5' RACE reads. This sample has about 890,000 distinct CDR3 sequences; about 12% occur once, and the top ten carry 1.5% to 2%. Worth noting for this clonotype: The antigen is undetermined.

The trim removed 3 bases at V and 2 bases at J, leaving 11 bases unmatched. This CDR3 comprises 17 residues. The germline V gene encodes CDR1 MDHEN and CDR2 SYDVKM. This same sample was also part of a study on yellow fever vaccine responses in identical twins. Per that paper: Twins' T cell vaccine responses reportedly looked partly convergent, partly personalized.

This sequence joins TRBV28 and TRBJ2-7, with 9 bases fitting TRBD2. The clonotype comes from a young woman in good health. The source material was PBMCs. The CDR3 DNA is TGTGCCAGCAGTTTCCCTCCGGCTAGCGGGATCACCTACGAGCAGTACTTC. It encodes CASSFPPASGITYEQYF.